Each of the 21 T cell receptor beta chains below was sequenced from the same sample in a study of blood T cell repertoires in COVID-19. Clones were sequenced by immunoSEQ multiplex PCR, and TCRdb holds only the in-frame ones, with some missing. This sample has approximately 200,000 clones, with around 84% found just once. Sequenced: peripheral blood. The receptors here all came from a man in his forties or fifties with acute or convalescent COVID-19.

In nucleotides, the CDR3 is TGCGCCAGCAATGACGGGGGACAGGGAACCTATGGCTACACCTTC. Amino acid sequence: CASNDGGQGTYGYTF. The chain uses TRBV5-1 and TRBJ1-2, with 9 bases matching TRBD1. The length of the CDR3 is 15 residues. Unmatched junction bases numbered 10, after V lost 6 bases and J lost 4 bases. Germline CDR1 and CDR2: SGHRS and YFSETQ.

The chain joins TRBV5-8 to TRBJ2-7; D is ambiguous. The CDR3 has 13 amino acids. V was trimmed by 1 base and J by 5 bases, leaving 10 bases between them. Germline CDR1 is SGHTS and CDR2 is YDEGEE. This CDR3 is CASSLLSVDEQYF. The DNA for the CDR3 is TGTGCCAGCAGCTTGCTTTCGGTGGACGAGCAGTACTTC.

This rearrangement joins TRBV12-5 to TRBJ2-7; weak D call: TRBD2 (6 bases). The CDR3 loop spans 12 amino acids. The V end lost 5 bases, the J end lost 1 base, and 6 bases lay between the germline ends. Germline V lookup: CDR1 LGHNT, CDR2 FRNRAP. CDR3 DNA: TGTGCTAGTGGTCGGGAGTCCTACGAGCAGTACTTC. Residues: CASGRESYEQYF.

The chain combines TRBV7-6 with TRBJ1-1, with 10 bases fitting TRBD1. Germline trimming cut 5 bases from V and 0 bases from J; bases unmatched to any gene: 9. Looked up from germline, CDR1 is SGHVS and CDR2 is FNYEAQ. This CDR3 is built from 17 residues. The CDR3 nucleotides are TGTGCCAGCAGCCCAAGCGGGGACAGGGGACTGAACACTGAAGCTTTCTTT. Translating it yields CASSPSGDRGLNTEAFF.

This clone was detected a few times. The genes are TRBV2 and TRBJ2-7; 7 bases align to TRBD1. CDR1 and CDR2 from the germline V gene are SNHLY and FYNNEI. With 8 bases clipped from V and 3 bases from J, the junction kept 7 bases outside the gene matches. The CDR3 consists of 13 residues. CDR3 amino acids: CASETGLLYEQYF. CDR3 DNA sequence: TGTGCCAGCGAGACAGGGCTACTCTACGAGCAGTACTTC.

This clone has only a few counts. This chain joins TRBV19 and TRBJ1-1, with D possibly TRBD1 on 5 matching bases. Germline assignment: CDR1 LNHDA and CDR2 SQIVND (reference sequence). Trimming stripped 7 bases from V and 4 bases from J, with 19 bases between. This CDR3 is 15 amino acids long. The CDR3 bases are TGTGCCAGTACCCCCTCAGGGTGGGTGATCACTGAAGCTTTCTTT. It encodes CASTPSGWVITEAFF.

This chain connects TRBV5-6 to TRBJ2-7; TRBD2 aligns across 8 bases. V lost 4 bases and J lost 2; bases outside the gene matches: 5. The CDR3 is made up of 14 amino acids. In germline, CDR1 is SGHDT, CDR2 YYEEEE. CDR3 amino acids: CASSPPGGAYEQYF. CDR3 bases: TGTGCCAGCAGCCCCCCCGGGGGGGCCTACGAGCAGTACTTC.

The chain joins TRBV4-2 to TRBJ1-1; D gene unclear. Trimming cost V 4 bases and J 0 bases, with 15 bases left between them. Germline CDR1 LGHNA, CDR2 YNFKEQ. CDR3 length: 16 amino acids. CDR3 region: CASSPTGGGMNTEAFF. For the CDR3, the DNA is TGTGCCAGCAGCCCAACGGGTGGAGGGATGAACACTGAAGCTTTCTTT.

The rearrangement links TRBV15 to TRBJ1-1; TRBD1 matches 7 bases. The CDR3 totals 14 residues. Germline values: CDR1 LNHNV, CDR2 YYDKDF (reference sequence). V lost 3 bases and J lost 5; bases outside the gene matches: 6. The DNA for the CDR3 is TGTGCCACCAGCAGCCTACAGGGGACTACTGAAGCTTTCTTT. Its translation: CATSSLQGTTEAFF.

In nucleotides, the CDR3 is TGTGCCAGCAGCCCACGGGACTTTTCCTACAATGAGCAGTTCTTC. It codes for CASSPRDFSYNEQFF. This rearrangement joins TRBV14 to TRBJ2-1; TRBD2 is a possible D gene (6 bases). Germline V gives CDR1 SGHDN, CDR2 FVKESK. This CDR3 is built from 15 residues. V was clipped by 4 bases and J by 1 base, with 11 bases between them.

V gene TRBV5-1 combines with J gene TRBJ2-7; the match to TRBD1 covers 9 bases. V shed 4 bases, J shed 2 bases, and the junction held 7 bases outside the gene matches. Germline CDR1 reads SGHRS; CDR2 reads YFSETQ. The CDR3 consists of 15 residues. In DNA, the CDR3 is TGCGCCAGCAGCCCGTTCGACAGGGGGACCTACGAGCAGTACTTC. Amino acid sequence: CASSPFDRGTYEQYF.

The J gene is TRBJ1-2, the V gene TRBV5-1; D unresolved. This CDR3 spans 14 amino acids. Germline lookup yields CDR1 SGHRS and CDR2 YFSETQ. V dropped 4 bases and J dropped 2 bases, with 12 bases sitting between them. The DNA of the CDR3 is TGCGCCAGCAGCCCGCTCGGGGAGAACTATGGCTACACCTTC. It encodes CASSPLGENYGYTF.

This rearrangement joins TRBV2 to TRBJ1-1; D is ambiguous. Germline V CDR1 and CDR2: SNHLY, FYNNEI. CDR3 length: 14 residues. V shed 1 base and J shed 5 bases, with 11 bases lying between them. The CDR3 is CASSEGAGWTEAFF. The CDR3 DNA follows: TGTGCCAGCAGTGAAGGGGCGGGTTGGACTGAAGCTTTCTTT.

This chain uses TRBV4-1 with TRBJ1-1, with a tentative D call TRBD1 (6 bases). The CDR3 extends over 14 amino acids. V was cut by 0 bases and J by 3 bases, with 8 bases left in between. The germline V gene encodes CDR1 MGHRA and CDR2 YSYEKL. The DNA for the CDR3 is TGCGCCAGCAGCCAAGATCCAGGGGACACTGAAGCTTTCTTT. This gives the protein CASSQDPGDTEAFF.

With regard to this clone: At one end, the junction sequence differs from germline, possibly due to a read error. The chain links TRBV4-3 to TRBJ2-2, with D perhaps matching TRBD2 (5 bases). Germline CDR1 is LGHNA and CDR2 is YSLEER. This CDR3 comprises 14 residues. CDR3 residues: CTSSQAEWTGELFF. The CDR3 region has the DNA TGCACCAGCAGCCAAGCGGAGTGGACCGGGGAGCTGTTTTTT.

The chain has TRBV2 and TRBJ2-1; 12 bases are shared with TRBD2. This CDR3 contains 15 residues. J was trimmed by 9 bases and V by 4 bases; bases with no gene match: 7. Germline V gene sequence: CDR1 SNHLY, CDR2 FYNNEI. CDR3: CASSAGLAGGVEQFF. As DNA, the CDR3 is TGTGCCAGCAGTGCGGGCCTAGCGGGGGGGGTTGAGCAGTTCTTC.

The chain joins TRBV6-5 to TRBJ1-6; D remains ambiguous. V lost 4 bases to trimming and J lost 8 bases, with 6 bases between them. Germline assignment: CDR1 MNHEY and CDR2 SVGAGI. The CDR3 runs to 12 residues. The CDR3 DNA reads as TGTGCCAGCAGTTTCCCTTATTCACCCCTCCACTTT. Its translation is CASSFPYSPLHF.

The chain links TRBV2 to TRBJ1-5; TRBD1 might be the D (6 bases). From germline, CDR1 is SNHLY and CDR2 FYNNEI. CDR3 length: 14 residues. With 4 bases removed from V and 1 base from J, the gap between germline ends came to 8 bases. CDR3 in DNA: TGTGCCAGCAGTGCCAGGGGAAGCAATCAGCCCCAGCATTTT. Protein product: CASSARGSNQPQHF.

CDR3 coding DNA: TGTGCCAGCAGCGAAAGGACAGCCTCCTCGTCGATGTTTTTT. Protein product: CASSERTASSSMFF. The chain uses TRBV7-9 and TRBJ1-4; the D gene is possibly TRBD1 (6 bases). Germline V gives CDR1 SEHNR, CDR2 FQNEAQ (reference sequence). The V and J ends lost 5 bases and 15 bases respectively, with 22 bases between them. CDR3 size: 14 residues.

This clone appeared a single time. CDR3 coding DNA: TGTGCCATCAGTGATCAACAGGGGGCCCATGGCTACACCTTC. Amino acid sequence: CAISDQQGAHGYTF. The chain employs TRBV10-3 and TRBJ1-2; 9 bases agree with TRBD1. CDR1 ENHRY and CDR2 SYGVKD come from the germline V gene. Trimming cost V 3 bases and J 6 bases; bases outside gene matches: 5. The CDR3 is 14 amino acids.

This chain uses TRBV11-3 with TRBJ1-1, with TRBD1 matching 8 bases. The V gene end was trimmed by 1 base and the J gene end by 5 bases; junction bases not matched to a gene: 9. Germline CDR1 SGHNT, CDR2 YENEEA. The CDR3 length is 16 residues. The CDR3 nucleotides are TGTGCCAGCAGCTTAGGGGTTGCGGGGGACAGGACTGAAGCTTTCTTT. Its translation: CASSLGVAGDRTEAFF.